One sample yielded the 3 T cell receptor beta chains listed below, sequenced in a study of blood T cell repertoires in COVID-19. Repertoires were generated with immunoSEQ multiplex PCR, while TCRdb's copy carries only in-frame clones and drops some. The sample has a few hundred thousand clones; 90% are singletons. Input material: peripheral blood. These receptors came from a woman aged 60 to 75 with COVID-19, enrolled during active disease.

In DNA form, the CDR3 reads TGTGCCAGCAGGACAGGGATGAGTCAGCCCCAGCATTTT. It is translated as CASRTGMSQPQHF. This rearrangement joins TRBV6-5 to TRBJ1-5; the match to TRBD1 covers 7 bases. Germline V gives CDR1 MNHEY, CDR2 SVGAGI. The CDR3 sequence is 13 residues long. V lost 6 bases to trimming and J lost 6 bases; unmatched junction nucleotides: 5.

This sequence joins TRBV5-1 and TRBJ2-7; 11 bases match TRBD1. The CDR3 sequence is 15 residues long. Looked up from germline, CDR1 is SGHRS and CDR2 is YFSETQ. V lost 4 bases, J lost 6 bases, and 9 bases stayed unmatched. CDR3 protein: CASSHGTGGDAEQYF. CDR3 in DNA: TGCGCCAGCAGCCATGGGACAGGGGGTGACGCCGAGCAGTACTTC.

This clone has a handful of counts. V and J are TRBV27 and TRBJ1-5; TRBD1 might be the D (6 bases). The CDR3 sequence is 15 residues long. Trimming took 0 bases from V and 6 from J, leaving 12 bases between them. Germline CDR1 is MNHEY and CDR2 is SMNVEV (reference sequence). CDR3 loop: CASSLSPGTPQPQHF. In DNA form, the CDR3 reads TGTGCCAGCAGTTTATCCCCCGGGACACCTCAGCCCCAGCATTTT.